The source of this T cell receptor (beta chain) is a study of CD8 T cells in ankylosing spondylitis. Study-level findings and limits: In ankylosing spondylitis blood, a motif of 7 to 9 highly homologous TCR beta variants appeared characteristic. Relatively rare in peripheral blood, disease-linked clones were also CD8+. Some of these motif variants have turned up before, in reports on reactive arthritis synovial fluid and blood. Disease-associated clones were reportedly significantly overrepresented in matched ankylosing spondylitis synovial fluid.

Comments on this clonotype: Its specificity is not known.

Deletions cut 2 bases from V and 0 bases from J, with 8 bases between. CDR1 SGHRS and CDR2 YFSETQ come from the germline V gene. CDR3 length: 15 amino acids. Making use of molecular barcodes, quantitative 5'-RACE generated TCR beta libraries. A single record per CDR3 protein comes from TCRdb applying MiXCR to the 5' RACE reads. Among some 840,000 distinct CDR3 sequences listed, 10% to 15% were seen once. This TCR came from a male donor with ankylosing spondylitis. Sample: blood, either unsorted or a sorted T cell fraction (not recorded which). The chain has TRBV5-1 and TRBJ2-2; D ambiguous. The DNA for the CDR3 is TGCGCCAGCAGCTTAGAAGGCACGAACACCGGGGAGCTGTTTTTT. It is translated as CASSLEGTNTGELFF.